Listed here are 20 T cell receptor beta chains from one sample, sequenced in a study of T cells in Graves' hyperthyroidism and ophthalmopathy. TCR beta CDR3 regions were amplified from RNA transcripts. Primed by the HTBI set, a first-round RT-PCR was run on the TCR CDR3. TCRdb re-called the multiplex PCR reads through MiXCR, storing one row per CDR3 protein. The data contain about 380,000 distinct CDR3 sequences, approximately 14% of them singletons. The sequencing input was blood. Every receptor here comes from a woman between 55 and 75 years old with Graves' hyperthyroidism.

This clonotype was detected only a few times. The chain uses TRBV6-1 and TRBJ2-1; maybe TRBD1 (7 bases). The CDR3 runs to 14 residues. The germline CDR1 and CDR2 sequences are MNHNS and SASEGT. V lost 4 bases, J lost 6 bases, and 13 bases lay in between. The CDR3 loop reads CASSGGDSLNEQFF. DNA for the CDR3: TGTGCCAGCAGTGGGGGGGACAGTCTCAATGAGCAGTTCTTC.

This clonotype has a count of ten or more. This chain links TRBV5-1 with TRBJ1-2; tentatively, D is TRBD1 (5 bases). The CDR3 is 12 residues long. V gave up 4 bases and J gave up 8 bases, with 12 bases separating them. Germline CDR1 SGHRS, CDR2 YFSETQ. CDR3 sequence: CASSPEGSGYTF. The CDR3 DNA follows: TGCGCCAGCAGCCCGGAGGGGAGCGGCTACACCTTC.

This clonotype was counted many times. The chain uses TRBV7-9 and TRBJ2-2; 9 bases are a match to TRBD1. J was trimmed by 4 bases and V by 6 bases; bases with no gene match: 6. Looked up from germline, CDR1 is SEHNR and CDR2 is FQNEAQ (reference sequence). CDR3 length: 15 amino acids. CDR3 in amino acids: CASRDRGSGTGELFF. The CDR3 bases are TGTGCCAGCAGGGACAGGGGATCGGGCACCGGGGAGCTGTTTTTT.

This clonotype was found many times. The V gene is TRBV20-1, the J gene TRBJ2-1, with 8 bases fitting TRBD2. Losses at the gene ends were 1 base for V and 2 bases for J; bases not matched to a gene: 4. CDR3 length equals 15 residues. Germline CDR1 reads DFQATT; CDR2 reads SNEGSKA (reference sequence). Here the CDR3 reads CSARGNSGTYNEQFF. The CDR3 DNA reads TGCAGTGCTAGAGGTAATAGCGGGACCTACAATGAGCAGTTCTTC.

The CDR3 loop reads CASSVADRSIQYF. DNA of the CDR3: TGTGCCAGCAGCGTAGCGGACAGATCTATTCAGTACTTC. This sequence joins TRBV9 and TRBJ2-4; a weak D match, TRBD1 (6 bases). The CDR3 runs 13 residues. The V end lost 0 bases, the J end lost 10 bases, and 11 bases lay between the germline ends. The V gene's germline CDR1 is SGDLS and CDR2 YYNGEE.

This clonotype was seen more than once but under ten times. The CDR3 reads CASRTSGTGAYEQYF. DNA of the CDR3: TGTGCCAGCAGAACTAGCGGAACCGGAGCCTACGAGCAGTACTTC. This rearrangement joins TRBV27 to TRBJ2-7, with 8 bases identical to TRBD2. V lost 6 bases and J lost 2; bases outside the gene matches: 9. This CDR3 has 15 residues. Germline V gene data show CDR1 as MNHEY and CDR2 as SMNVEV (reference sequence).

This clonotype was recorded many times. The chain couples TRBV3-1 to TRBJ2-7; D possibly corresponds to TRBD2 (5 bases). V lost 1 base, J lost 7 bases, and 14 bases lay in between. The germline gives CDR1 LGHDT, CDR2 YNNKEL (reference sequence). The CDR3 contains 14 residues. The CDR3 spells CASSQGGSSGEQYF. DNA for the CDR3: TGTGCCAGCAGCCAAGGCGGTAGCTCGGGGGAGCAGTACTTC.

Many counts were recorded for this clonotype. V and J are TRBV18 and TRBJ2-1; D might be TRBD2 (5 bases). The CDR3 totals 13 residues. V was clipped by 2 bases and J by 5 bases, with 7 bases between them. Germline V gene lookup returns CDR1 KGHSH and CDR2 LQKENI. The CDR3 region is CASSPTGNNEQFF. As DNA, the CDR3 is TGTGCCAGCTCACCAACCGGGAACAATGAGCAGTTCTTC.

The rearrangement uses TRBV11-2 and TRBJ2-3; D perhaps matches TRBD1 (6 bases). The V and J ends lost 6 bases and 6 bases respectively, with 22 bases between them. CDR1 and CDR2 (germline): SGHAT, FQNNGV. The CDR3 has 16 residues. The CDR3 nucleotides read TGTGCCAGCAGGAGGACAGAGTTAGGGCCCAGCGATACGCAGTATTTT. Translating gives CASRRTELGPSDTQYF.

The chain couples TRBV7-3 to TRBJ2-3; D remains ambiguous. The germline V gene encodes CDR1 SGHTA and CDR2 FQGTGA. Trimming cost V 0 bases and J 0 bases, with 13 bases left between them. The CDR3 sequence is 17 residues long. This CDR3 reads CASSLTGGGFSTDTQYF. The CDR3 nucleotides read TGTGCCAGCAGCTTAACGGGTGGCGGATTTAGCACAGATACGCAGTATTTT.

V is TRBV7-3 and J is TRBJ2-1, with 10 positions matching TRBD2. Trimming took 6 bases from V and 12 from J; bases not matched to a gene: 11. Germline loops: CDR1 SGHTA, CDR2 FQGTGA. The CDR3 is 14 residues long. The CDR3 sequence: CASRLSGGREGQFF. DNA for the CDR3: TGTGCCAGCAGACTTAGCGGGGGGCGGGAGGGGCAGTTCTTC.

This clonotype was detected ten times or more. The V gene is TRBV29-1, the J gene TRBJ1-2; TRBD1 might be the D (5 bases). Looked up from germline, CDR1 is SQVTM and CDR2 is ANQGSEA. This CDR3 has 11 residues. V was clipped by 4 bases and J by 8 bases, with 11 bases between them. The CDR3: CSVGQSEGYTF. DNA of the CDR3: TGCAGCGTTGGACAGTCGGAGGGCTACACCTTC.

This clonotype has a count of ten or more. The chain uses TRBV5-5 and TRBJ2-7, with a weak D call TRBD1 (5 bases). Germline V gene lookup returns CDR1 SGHKS and CDR2 YYEKEE (reference sequence). This CDR3 is built from 16 residues. V was trimmed by 4 bases and J by 8 bases, leaving 25 bases between them. CDR3 sequence reads: CASSPDSSQHRTQQYF. CDR3 nucleotides: TGTGCCAGCAGCCCTGACAGTTCCCAGCACCGGACGCAGCAGTACTTC. The full variable domain, in which reference TRBV5-5 and TRBJ2-7 provide the parts outside the CDR3, is DAGVTQSPTHLIKTRGQQVTLRCSPISGHKSVSWYQQVLGQGPQFIFQYYEKEERGRGNFPDRFSARQFPNYSSELNVNALLLGDSALYLCASSPDSSQHRTQQYFGPGTRLTVT.

The chain recombines TRBV30 with TRBJ2-7; D is perhaps TRBD2 (7 bases). CDR3 length equals 13 residues. Trimming shortened V by 4 bases and J by 7 bases, and 17 bases separated the two germline ends. The germline CDR1 and CDR2 sequences are GTSNPN and SVGIG (reference sequence). CDR3 nucleotide sequence: TGTGCCTGGACTAGAATACAGGGAGGGGAGCAGTACTTC. Protein product: CAWTRIQGGEQYF. The whole variable domain, remainder taken from reference TRBV30 and TRBJ2-7, is SQTIHQWPATLVQPVGSPLSLECTVEGTSNPNLYWYRQAAGRGLQLLFYSVGIGQISSEVPQNLSASRPQDRQFILSSKKLLLSDSGFYLCAWTRIQGGEQYFGPGTRLTVT.

This clonotype was found a few times. The chain has TRBV18 and TRBJ2-7; weak D call: TRBD1 (8 bases). Between the trimmed V and J ends, which lost 3 bases and 2 bases, there was a span of 26 bases. CDR3 length: 19 amino acids. CDR1 is KGHSH, CDR2 LQKENI, per germline. Here the CDR3 reads CASSPNQQGVGGSPYEQYF. In DNA form, the CDR3 reads TGTGCCAGCTCACCCAACCAACAGGGGGTTGGCGGGAGCCCCTACGAGCAGTACTTC. Supplemented by reference TRBV18 and TRBJ2-7, the full variable domain reads NAGVMQNPRHLVRRRGQEARLRCSPMKGHSHVYWYRQLPEEGLKFMVYLQKENIIDESGMPKERFSAEFPKEGPSILRIQQVVRGDSAAYFCASSPNQQGVGGSPYEQYFGPGTRLTVT.

This clonotype was counted many times. The chain recombines TRBV20-1 with TRBJ1-2; a possible D gene is TRBD1 (6 bases). With 3 bases removed from V and 0 bases from J, the gap between germline ends came to 11 bases. CDR1 is DFQATT and CDR2 is SNEGSKA in the germline V gene (reference sequence). The CDR3 runs 14 residues. CDR3 DNA sequence: TGCAGTGCTAGTAAGGGGGGAGCTAACTATGGCTACACCTTC. It specifies CSASKGGANYGYTF.

This clonotype was detected a few times. This chain joins TRBV4-1 and TRBJ1-2, with a weak D call TRBD1 (6 bases). Germline V gives CDR1 MGHRA, CDR2 YSYEKL. Trimming took 0 bases from V and 1 from J, leaving 27 bases between them. The CDR3 length is 21 residues. The DNA for the CDR3 is TGCGCCAGCAGCCAAGAATCGAGACCAGGACAGCCAAGAGGGATTAACTATGGCTACACCTTC. Translating it yields CASSQESRPGQPRGINYGYTF.

This clonotype was seen only a few times. The gene calls are TRBV5-5 and TRBJ2-5; possible D gene TRBD2, 5 bases. Germline V CDR1 and CDR2: SGHKS, YYEKEE (reference sequence). CDR3 length: 14 amino acids. Trimming took 1 base from V and 2 from J, leaving 9 bases between them. CDR3 nucleotides: TGTGCCAGCAGCTTGCTAGGGAGACAAGAGACCCAGTACTTC. As protein: CASSLLGRQETQYF.

This clonotype was seen ten or more times. CDR3 region: CASSEAGIGNTGELFF. In DNA, the CDR3 is TGTGCCAGCAGTGAAGCGGGAATAGGGAACACCGGGGAGCTGTTTTTT. V usage is TRBV2 and J usage is TRBJ2-2, with D unclear. The germline V gene encodes CDR1 SNHLY and CDR2 FYNNEI. This CDR3 spans 16 amino acids. V was cut by 0 bases and J by 1 base, with 9 bases left in between.

The table lists this clonotype with many counts. V and J are TRBV11-3 and TRBJ2-1; TRBD2 aligns across 10 bases. This CDR3 is built from 16 residues. V trimming: 5 bases; J trimming: 3 bases; junction bases outside the gene matches: 7. Germline CDR1 reads SGHNT; CDR2 reads YENEEA. The CDR3 DNA sequence: TGTGCCAGCAGCCCCCATTTAGCGGGAGGCTACAATGAGCAGTTCTTC. It codes for CASSPHLAGGYNEQFF.